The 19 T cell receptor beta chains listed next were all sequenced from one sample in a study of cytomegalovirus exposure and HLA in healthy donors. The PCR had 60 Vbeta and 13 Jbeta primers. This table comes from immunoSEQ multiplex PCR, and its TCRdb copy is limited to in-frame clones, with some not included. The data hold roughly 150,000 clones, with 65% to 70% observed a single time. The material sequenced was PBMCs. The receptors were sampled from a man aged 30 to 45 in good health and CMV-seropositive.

The CDR3 DNA reads TGCGCCAGCAGCCGAGAAAAGGAGGCCTACGAGCAGTACTTC. Protein sequence: CASSREKEAYEQYF. The chain carries TRBV4-1 and TRBJ2-7; maybe TRBD2 (5 bases). There are 14 residues in the CDR3. V lost 4 bases and J lost 2, with 12 bases in between. CDR1 MGHRA and CDR2 YSYEKL come from the germline V gene.

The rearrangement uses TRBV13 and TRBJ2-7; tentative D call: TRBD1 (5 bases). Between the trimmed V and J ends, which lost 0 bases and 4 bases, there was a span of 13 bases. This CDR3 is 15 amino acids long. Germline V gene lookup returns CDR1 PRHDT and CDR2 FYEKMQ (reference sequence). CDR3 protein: CASSLGWQGFYEQYF. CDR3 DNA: TGTGCCAGCAGCTTAGGCTGGCAGGGATTTTACGAGCAGTACTTC.

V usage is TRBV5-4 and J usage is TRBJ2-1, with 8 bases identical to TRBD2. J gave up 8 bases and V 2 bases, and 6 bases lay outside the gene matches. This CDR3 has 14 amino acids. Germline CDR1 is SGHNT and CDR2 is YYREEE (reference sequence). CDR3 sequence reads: CASSFGSGNHEQFF. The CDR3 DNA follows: TGTGCCAGCAGCTTCGGTAGCGGGAACCATGAGCAGTTCTTC.

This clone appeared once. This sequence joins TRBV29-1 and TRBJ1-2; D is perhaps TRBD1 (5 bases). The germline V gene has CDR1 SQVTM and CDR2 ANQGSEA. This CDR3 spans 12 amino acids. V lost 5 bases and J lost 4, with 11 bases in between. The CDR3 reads CSVPVGVYGYTF. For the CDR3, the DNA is TGCAGCGTTCCGGTAGGGGTCTATGGCTACACCTTC.

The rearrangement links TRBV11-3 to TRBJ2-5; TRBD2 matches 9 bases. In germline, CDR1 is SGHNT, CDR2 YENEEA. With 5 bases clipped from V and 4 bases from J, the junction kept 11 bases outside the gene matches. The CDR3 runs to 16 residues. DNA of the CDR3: TGTGCCAGCAGCCCCGGCGGGGGGGTGGTGGGAGAGACCCAGTACTTC. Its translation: CASSPGGGVVGETQYF.

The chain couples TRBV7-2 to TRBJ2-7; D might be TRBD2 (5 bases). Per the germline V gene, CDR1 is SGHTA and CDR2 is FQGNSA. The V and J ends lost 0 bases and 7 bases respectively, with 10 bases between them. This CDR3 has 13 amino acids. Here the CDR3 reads CASSLASRGEQYF. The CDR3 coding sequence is TGTGCCAGCAGCTTAGCGTCCCGGGGAGAGCAGTACTTC.

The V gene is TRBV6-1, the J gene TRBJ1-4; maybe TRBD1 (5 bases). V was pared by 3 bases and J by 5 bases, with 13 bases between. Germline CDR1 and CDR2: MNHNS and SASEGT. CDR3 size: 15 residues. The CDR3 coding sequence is TGTGCCAGCAGTGATATCAGGGCTCGGAATGAAAAACTGTTTTTT. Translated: CASSDIRARNEKLFF.

In DNA, the CDR3 is TGCGCCAGCAGCTTCTCCCGGGACACTTACGAGCAGTACTTC. The encoded protein is CASSFSRDTYEQYF. This sequence joins TRBV5-1 and TRBJ2-7, with D maybe TRBD1 (6 bases). This CDR3 has 14 residues. The germline V gene has CDR1 SGHRS and CDR2 YFSETQ. Deletions cut 2 bases from V and 4 bases from J, with 13 bases between.

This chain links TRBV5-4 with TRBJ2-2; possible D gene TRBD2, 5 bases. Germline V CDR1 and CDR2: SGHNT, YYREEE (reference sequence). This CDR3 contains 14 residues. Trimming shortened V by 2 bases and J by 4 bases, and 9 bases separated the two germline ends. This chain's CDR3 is CASSFSVGTGELFF. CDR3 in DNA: TGTGCCAGCAGCTTTAGCGTGGGCACCGGGGAGCTGTTTTTT.

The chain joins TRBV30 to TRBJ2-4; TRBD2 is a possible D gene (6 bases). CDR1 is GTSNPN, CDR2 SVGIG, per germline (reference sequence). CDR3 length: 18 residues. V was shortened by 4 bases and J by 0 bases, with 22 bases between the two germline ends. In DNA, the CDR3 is TGTGCCTGGAAAAGTCCAGCTACTCCGGGACTAGCCAAAAACATTCAGTACTTC. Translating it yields CAWKSPATPGLAKNIQYF.

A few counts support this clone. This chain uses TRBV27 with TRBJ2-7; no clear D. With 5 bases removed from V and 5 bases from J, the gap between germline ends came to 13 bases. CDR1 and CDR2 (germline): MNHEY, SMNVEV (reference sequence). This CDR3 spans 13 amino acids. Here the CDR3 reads CASSHTRLNEQYF. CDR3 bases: TGTGCCAGCAGTCACACCCGACTGAACGAGCAGTACTTC.

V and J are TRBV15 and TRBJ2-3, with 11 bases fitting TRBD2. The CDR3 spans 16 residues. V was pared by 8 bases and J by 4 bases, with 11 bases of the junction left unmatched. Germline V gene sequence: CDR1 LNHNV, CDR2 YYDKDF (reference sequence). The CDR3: CATSRGVAGGPDTQYF. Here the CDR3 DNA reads TGTGCCACCTCGAGAGGAGTAGCGGGAGGGCCAGATACGCAGTATTTT.

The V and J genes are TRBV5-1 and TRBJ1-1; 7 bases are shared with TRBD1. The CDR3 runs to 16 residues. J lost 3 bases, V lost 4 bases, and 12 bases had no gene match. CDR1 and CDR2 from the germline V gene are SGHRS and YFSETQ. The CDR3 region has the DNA TGCGCCAGCAGCCCTAGCCCAGGGGGTAGGGACACTGAAGCTTTCTTT. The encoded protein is CASSPSPGGRDTEAFF.

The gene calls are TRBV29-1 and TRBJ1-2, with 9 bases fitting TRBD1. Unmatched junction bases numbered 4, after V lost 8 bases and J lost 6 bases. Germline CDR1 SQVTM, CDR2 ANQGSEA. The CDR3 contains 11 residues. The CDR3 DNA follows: TGCAGCAAGGGACAGGGACATGGCTACACCTTC. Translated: CSKGQGHGYTF.

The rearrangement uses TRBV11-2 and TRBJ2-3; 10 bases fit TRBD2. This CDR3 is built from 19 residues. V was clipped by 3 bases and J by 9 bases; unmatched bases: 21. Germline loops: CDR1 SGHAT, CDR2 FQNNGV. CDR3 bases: TGTGCCAGCAGCTTGGGGACTAGCGTCCTCGTCGGGGGACAGAGAACGCAGTATTTT. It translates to CASSLGTSVLVGGQRTQYF.

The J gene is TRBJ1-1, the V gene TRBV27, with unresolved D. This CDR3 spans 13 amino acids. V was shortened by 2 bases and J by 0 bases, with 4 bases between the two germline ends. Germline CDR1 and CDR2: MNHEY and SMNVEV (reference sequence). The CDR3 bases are TGTGCCAGCAGTTTAACGGTGAACACTGAAGCTTTCTTT. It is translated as CASSLTVNTEAFF.

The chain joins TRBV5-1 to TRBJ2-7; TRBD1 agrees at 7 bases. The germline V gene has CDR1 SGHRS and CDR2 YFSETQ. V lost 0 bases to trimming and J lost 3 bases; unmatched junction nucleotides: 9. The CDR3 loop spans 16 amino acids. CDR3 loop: CASSLARDSADYEQYF. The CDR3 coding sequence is TGCGCCAGCAGCTTGGCACGGGACAGCGCAGACTACGAGCAGTACTTC.

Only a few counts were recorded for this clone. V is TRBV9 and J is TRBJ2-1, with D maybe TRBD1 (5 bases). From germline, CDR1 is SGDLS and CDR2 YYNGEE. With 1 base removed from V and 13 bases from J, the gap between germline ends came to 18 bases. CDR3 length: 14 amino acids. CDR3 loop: CASSVLGAESDQFF. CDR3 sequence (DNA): TGTGCCAGCAGCGTACTAGGGGCCGAAAGCGACCAGTTCTTC.

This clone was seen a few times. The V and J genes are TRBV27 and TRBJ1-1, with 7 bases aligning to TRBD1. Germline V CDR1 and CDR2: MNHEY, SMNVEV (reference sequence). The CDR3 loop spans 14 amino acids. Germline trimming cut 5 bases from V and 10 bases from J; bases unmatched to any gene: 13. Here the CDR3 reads CASSLSQGRLGAFF. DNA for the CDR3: TGTGCCAGCAGTCTCTCACAGGGGAGGTTGGGAGCTTTCTTT.